The 29 T cell receptor beta chains reported below all come from one sample, sequenced in a study of cytomegalovirus exposure and HLA in healthy donors. The PCR had 60 Vbeta and 13 Jbeta primers. Profiling relied on immunoSEQ multiplex PCR, and the TCRdb table lists in-frame clones only, not all of them. Its clone listing holds approximately 150,000 clones. What was sequenced was PBMCs. Receptors were obtained from a woman aged 45-65 years in good health and CMV-seronegative.

V is TRBV28 and J is TRBJ2-1; 11 bases align to TRBD2. V shed 4 bases and J 6 bases; nucleotides not matched to a gene: 5. The CDR3 length is 15 residues. The V gene's germline CDR1 is MDHEN and CDR2 SYDVKM. The CDR3, as DNA: TGTGCCAGCAGTTCAGGACTAGCGGGTATCAATGAGCAGTTCTTC. It yields the protein CASSSGLAGINEQFF.

This chain uses TRBV5-1 with TRBJ1-1; D remains ambiguous. Trimming took 4 bases from V and 7 from J, leaving 14 bases between them. Germline V gives CDR1 SGHRS, CDR2 YFSETQ. The CDR3 is made up of 13 amino acids. The CDR3 DNA is TGCGCCAGCAGCGCCGAACGCGGTAATGAAGCTTTCTTT. Residues: CASSAERGNEAFF.

V gene TRBV5-1 combines with J gene TRBJ1-4; the match to TRBD1 covers 9 bases. Germline assignment: CDR1 SGHRS and CDR2 YFSETQ. CDR3 length: 15 amino acids. V lost 4 bases to trimming and J lost 5 bases; unmatched junction nucleotides: 6. The CDR3 spells CASSLWTGENEKLFF. In DNA, the CDR3 is TGCGCCAGCAGCCTCTGGACAGGGGAGAATGAAAAACTGTTTTTT.

The chain recombines TRBV7-9 with TRBJ2-7, with TRBD2 identical over 10 bases. This CDR3 is 14 amino acids long. The junction had 1 base not matched to a gene; V was cut back by 1 base and J by 4 bases. The germline CDR1 and CDR2 sequences are SEHNR and FQNEAQ (reference sequence). The CDR3 sequence: CASSLGLAGYEQYF. In DNA form, the CDR3 reads TGTGCCAGCAGCTTAGGACTAGCGGGTTACGAGCAGTACTTC.

The gene calls are TRBV19 and TRBJ2-7; 11 nucleotides align to TRBD2. Unmatched junction bases numbered 2, after V lost 10 bases and J lost 3 bases. The germline V gene encodes CDR1 LNHDA and CDR2 SQIVND (reference sequence). This CDR3 has 12 residues. The CDR3 DNA sequence: TGTGCCACAACTAGCGGGAGCTACGAGCAGTACTTC. This translates into CATTSGSYEQYF.

The V call is TRBV7-8, the J call TRBJ1-1; 10 positions agree with TRBD1. The germline gives CDR1 SGHVS, CDR2 FQNEAQ. The length of the CDR3 is 16 residues. The junction had 14 bases not matched to a gene; V was cut back by 5 bases and J by 8 bases. Here the CDR3 reads CASSRRTGQGGSEAFF. CDR3 in DNA: TGTGCCAGCAGCCGACGAACTGGACAGGGGGGCTCGGAAGCTTTCTTT.

The CDR3 region has the DNA TGCGCCAGCAGCCAAGCCTTCGGGGGGGCGGCAGATACGCAGTATTTT. It yields the protein CASSQAFGGAADTQYF. The V and J genes are TRBV4-1 and TRBJ2-3; 8 nucleotides agree with TRBD2. Germline CDR1 MGHRA, CDR2 YSYEKL. Unmatched junction bases numbered 7, after V lost 1 base and J lost 4 bases. This CDR3 has 16 amino acids.

This sequence joins TRBV4-1 and TRBJ1-1; tentatively, D is TRBD1 (6 bases). The CDR3 runs 14 residues. CDR1 and CDR2 from the germline V gene are MGHRA and YSYEKL. The V end was cut by 0 bases, the J end by 4 bases, with 9 bases between. The CDR3 bases are TGCGCCAGCAGCCAAGAGGGGGCGGGCACTGAAGCTTTCTTT. It yields the protein CASSQEGAGTEAFF.

The V call is TRBV11-2, the J call TRBJ1-5; D perhaps matches TRBD1 (5 bases). Trimming cost V 5 bases and J 3 bases, with 11 bases left between them. The CDR3 runs to 14 residues. Germline values: CDR1 SGHAT, CDR2 FQNNGV. The CDR3 spells CASSHGGANQPQHF. The CDR3 DNA reads as TGTGCCAGCAGCCACGGGGGAGCCAATCAGCCCCAGCATTTT.

This chain links TRBV5-1 with TRBJ1-1; 7 bases are shared with TRBD1. Trimming took 6 bases from V and 4 from J; bases not matched to a gene: 9. CDR1 SGHRS and CDR2 YFSETQ come from the germline V gene. The CDR3 consists of 14 residues. The CDR3 spells CASIEGARGTEAFF. The CDR3 nucleotides read TGCGCCAGCATCGAGGGGGCGCGGGGCACTGAAGCTTTCTTT.

The genes are TRBV7-2 and TRBJ2-1; the D gene is possibly TRBD1 (6 bases). The V and J ends lost 3 bases and 7 bases respectively, with 19 bases between them. Germline CDR1 and CDR2: SGHTA and FQGNSA. This CDR3 region has 16 residues. CDR3 sequence (DNA): TGTGCCAGCAGCTTCGAGCCCCAGGGCAGGGGAAATGAGCAGTTCTTC. Protein: CASSFEPQGRGNEQFF.

This CDR3 is CASMELSGYTGELFF. The DNA of the CDR3 is TGTGCCAGCATGGAGCTATCCGGGTACACCGGGGAGCTGTTTTTT. This chain uses TRBV25-1 with TRBJ2-2, with D uncertain. V lost 7 bases, J lost 3 bases, and 15 bases lay in between. This CDR3 region has 15 residues. Looked up from germline, CDR1 is MGHDK and CDR2 is SYGVNS. Variable domain in full (rest from reference TRBV25-1 and TRBJ2-2): EADIYQTPRYLVIGTGKKITLECSQTMGHDKMYWYQQDPGMELHLIHYSYGVNSTEKGDLSSESTVSRIRTEHFPLTLESARPSHTSQYLCASMELSGYTGELFFGEGSRLTVL.

The V gene is TRBV5-1, the J gene TRBJ2-3; 12 positions agree with TRBD1. The V gene's germline CDR1 is SGHRS and CDR2 YFSETQ. The trim removed 2 bases at V and 4 bases at J, leaving 5 bases unmatched. The CDR3 contains 16 residues. This CDR3 is CASSFQGQGAADTQYF. The CDR3 DNA reads TGCGCCAGCAGCTTCCAGGGACAGGGGGCAGCAGATACGCAGTATTTT.

The rearrangement links TRBV28 to TRBJ1-2, with 7 bases identical to TRBD1. Unmatched junction bases numbered 4, after V lost 6 bases and J lost 0 bases. The CDR3 consists of 14 residues. Germline CDR1 is MDHEN and CDR2 is SYDVKM. The CDR3 here is CASSRDSPNYGYTF. CDR3 nucleotide sequence: TGTGCCAGCAGCCGGGACAGTCCTAACTATGGCTACACCTTC.

This chain uses TRBV5-1 with TRBJ2-7; 8 bases align to TRBD1. The CDR3 extends over 14 amino acids. Looked up from germline, CDR1 is SGHRS and CDR2 is YFSETQ. The V and J ends lost 4 bases and 4 bases, in that order; junction bases with no gene match: 7. The CDR3 DNA reads as TGCGCCAGCAGCCGTGACAGGGGCCATTACGAGCAGTACTTC. Its translation: CASSRDRGHYEQYF. The full variable domain, rest sourced from reference TRBV5-1 and TRBJ2-7, is KAGVTQTPRYLIKTRGQQVTLSCSPISGHRSVSWYQQTPGQGLQFLFEYFSETQRNKGNFPGRFSGRQFSNSRSEMNVSTLELGDSALYLCASSRDRGHYEQYFGPGTRLTVT.

The V gene is TRBV5-4, the J gene TRBJ2-5; D is possibly TRBD2 (7 bases). The germline CDR1 and CDR2 sequences are SGHNT and YYREEE (reference sequence). The V end was cut by 4 bases, the J end by 4 bases, with 23 bases between. This CDR3 contains 17 residues. The CDR3 reads CASSAKWGGESGETQYF. The CDR3, as DNA: TGTGCCAGCAGCGCAAAATGGGGGGGCGAGTCAGGAGAGACCCAGTACTTC.

J is TRBJ1-4 and V is TRBV5-1; D unclear. The V and J ends lost 4 bases and 2 bases respectively, with 6 bases between them. Germline V lookup: CDR1 SGHRS, CDR2 YFSETQ. The CDR3 has 13 amino acids. DNA of the CDR3: TGCGCCAGCAGCCGAGGGACTAATGAAAAACTGTTTTTT. As protein: CASSRGTNEKLFF.

The chain joins TRBV10-3 to TRBJ1-2; D is perhaps TRBD1 (5 bases). The CDR3 sequence is 13 residues long. Looked up from germline, CDR1 is ENHRY and CDR2 is SYGVKD. The ends were cut back, 3 bases at V and 6 bases at J, with 11 bases in the middle. DNA of the CDR3: TGTGCCATCAGTGATCTCAGGGTTGATGGCTACACCTTC. Amino acids: CAISDLRVDGYTF.

The genes are TRBV5-1 and TRBJ2-3; perhaps TRBD1 as D (6 bases). Trimming shortened V by 4 bases and J by 14 bases, and 20 bases separated the two germline ends. Germline V gene sequence: CDR1 SGHRS, CDR2 YFSETQ. The CDR3 has 13 amino acids. The CDR3 DNA reads as TGCGCCAGCAGCGCCTCTGGGGGACACCCCTGGTATTTT. Residues: CASSASGGHPWYF.

The V gene is TRBV6-5, the J gene TRBJ1-2; a possible D gene is TRBD1 (5 bases). Trimming left V 6 bases short and J 3 bases short, with 17 bases between. CDR1 is MNHEY, CDR2 SVGAGI, per germline. The CDR3 spans 15 residues. CDR3: CASSSTLGGYYGYTF. Written as DNA, the CDR3 is TGTGCCAGCAGCTCTACTTTGGGGGGTTACTATGGCTACACCTTC.

The chain carries TRBV30 and TRBJ1-5; D not certain. The germline CDR1 and CDR2 sequences are GTSNPN and SVGIG (reference sequence). The V gene lost 2 bases and the J gene lost 2 bases, with 13 bases spanning the gap. This CDR3 has 15 residues. CDR3: CAWSYNFVGNQPQHF. The DNA of the CDR3 is TGTGCCTGGAGTTACAATTTTGTCGGCAATCAGCCCCAGCATTTT.

As DNA, the CDR3 is TGTGCCAGCAGCCCGCCCACGGGAAGCACAGATACGCAGTATTTT. Its protein is CASSPPTGSTDTQYF. The J gene is TRBJ2-3, the V gene TRBV28, with TRBD2 as a possible D gene (5 bases). The CDR3 totals 15 residues. Deletions cut 6 bases from V and 0 bases from J, with 13 bases between. Germline V gene sequence: CDR1 MDHEN, CDR2 SYDVKM.

This chain links TRBV27 with TRBJ2-7; D is unclear. Germline V gene data show CDR1 as MNHEY and CDR2 as SMNVEV (reference sequence). V was pared by 10 bases and J by 3 bases, with 19 bases between. This CDR3 region has 14 residues. The CDR3 sequence is CATRRAGRNYEQYF. CDR3 sequence (DNA): TGTGCCACCCGACGAGCTGGGCGTAACTACGAGCAGTACTTC.

The V call is TRBV28, the J call TRBJ2-7, with 7 positions matching TRBD1. V trimming: 3 bases; J trimming: 6 bases; junction bases outside the gene matches: 8. The CDR3 totals 14 residues. In germline, CDR1 is MDHEN, CDR2 SYDVKM. The CDR3, as DNA: TGTGCCAGCAGTTTCGACAGGGAGTTCGGCGAGCAGTACTTC. Its protein product is CASSFDREFGEQYF.

The chain carries TRBV9 and TRBJ2-3; 9 nucleotides line up with TRBD1. The germline CDR1 and CDR2 sequences are SGDLS and YYNGEE. This CDR3 contains 16 residues. V lost 4 bases to trimming and J lost 1 base; unmatched junction nucleotides: 7. Written as DNA, the CDR3 is TGTGCCAGCAGCCCCCGGACAGGGGATGGCACAGATACGCAGTATTTT. Translating gives CASSPRTGDGTDTQYF.

The rearrangement links TRBV4-1 to TRBJ2-5, with D perhaps TRBD1 (5 bases). Germline-derived CDR1 and CDR2 are MGHRA and YSYEKL. V was clipped by 2 bases and J by 5 bases, with 18 bases between them. This CDR3 has 16 amino acids. CDR3 in DNA: TGCGCCAGCAGCCAACTATCCTCGGCAGGGCGGGAGACCCAGTACTTC. It specifies CASSQLSSAGRETQYF.

The V call is TRBV5-1, the J call TRBJ1-1; D may be TRBD1 (5 bases). CDR1 is SGHRS and CDR2 is YFSETQ in the germline V gene. This CDR3 is 14 amino acids long. The V end lost 0 bases, the J end lost 1 base, and 7 bases lay between the germline ends. DNA of the CDR3: TGCGCCAGCAGCTTGGAGGGGTCGAACACTGAAGCTTTCTTT. Residues: CASSLEGSNTEAFF.

The chain couples TRBV10-2 to TRBJ2-7, with unresolved D. V was clipped by 3 bases and J by 6 bases, with 12 bases between them. Germline assignment: CDR1 WSHSY and CDR2 SAAADI. The length of the CDR3 is 13 residues. CDR3 nucleotide sequence: TGCGCCAGCAGTGAAACCCCCCCGGGCGAGCAGTACTTC. It specifies CASSETPPGEQYF.

The chain couples TRBV4-1 to TRBJ2-2; weak D call: TRBD1 (6 bases). Germline V gene sequence: CDR1 MGHRA, CDR2 YSYEKL. The CDR3 contains 15 residues. The V end lost 8 bases, the J end lost 0 bases, and 13 bases lay between the germline ends. The CDR3 sequence: CASSRQVSNTGELFF. The CDR3, as DNA: TGCGCCAGCTCCAGACAGGTTTCGAACACCGGGGAGCTGTTTTTT.